The 18 T cell receptor beta chains below all came from one sample that was sequenced in a study of PD-1 blockade in classical Hodgkin lymphoma. TCRdb keeps only in-frame clones here, not all; method: immunoSEQ multiplex PCR. This table holds roughly 20,000 clones, under 85% found once. Time point here: newly diagnosed, previously untreated cHL patient sample. CD4+ T cells were purified from thawed PBMCs by negative selection. Sequenced input: CD4+ T cells from blood. These receptors were taken from a human donor with classical Hodgkin lymphoma.

This clone is a singleton in its sample. CDR3 sequence: CASSLDILTNTEAFF. The CDR3 DNA sequence: TGTGCCAGCAGCTTAGATATTCTTACGAACACTGAAGCTTTCTTT. V usage is TRBV7-8 and J usage is TRBJ1-1; D remains unclear. Between the trimmed V and J ends, which lost 1 base and 1 base, there was a span of 10 bases. Germline V gene sequence: CDR1 SGHVS, CDR2 FQNEAQ. There are 15 residues in the CDR3.

This clone appeared once. The chain combines TRBV28 with TRBJ2-7, with TRBD1 identical over 9 bases. CDR3 size: 16 residues. The ends lost 5 bases at V and 2 bases at J; junction bases unmatched: 10. The germline CDR1 and CDR2 sequences are MDHEN and SYDVKM. The CDR3 protein is CASSPSNRQGAYEQYF. CDR3 nucleotides: TGTGCCAGCAGTCCCAGCAACCGACAGGGGGCCTACGAGCAGTACTTC.

The V and J genes are TRBV5-4 and TRBJ1-2, with 12 bases matching TRBD1. V was pared by 3 bases and J by 7 bases, with 13 bases of the junction left unmatched. Germline lookup yields CDR1 SGHNT and CDR2 YYREEE (reference sequence). This CDR3 contains 17 residues. In DNA, the CDR3 is TGTGCCAGCAGCTCGCCGGGACAGGGGGCGGTTATCGGTGGCTACACCTTC. Translation gives CASSSPGQGAVIGGYTF.

The chain is built from TRBV7-3 and TRBJ2-5; 8 bases are a match to TRBD2. CDR1 is SGHTA, CDR2 FQGTGA, per germline. There are 15 residues in the CDR3. V shed 5 bases, J shed 2 bases, and the junction held 7 bases outside the gene matches. The CDR3 reads CASSTGGVLQETQYF. The CDR3 DNA reads as TGTGCCAGCAGCACCGGGGGGGTCCTACAAGAGACCCAGTACTTC.

V is TRBV19 and J is TRBJ2-7; possibly TRBD1 for D (5 bases). V was shortened by 9 bases and J by 7 bases, with 19 bases between the two germline ends. CDR3 length equals 13 residues. Per the germline V gene, CDR1 is LNHDA and CDR2 is SQIVND (reference sequence). The CDR3 sequence is CASKVTQGSEQYF. Written as DNA, the CDR3 is TGTGCCAGCAAAGTCACCCAGGGTAGTGAGCAGTACTTC. Variable domain in full (rest from reference TRBV19 and TRBJ2-7): DGGITQSPKYLFRKEGQNVTLSCEQNLNHDAMYWYRQDPGQGLRLIYYSQIVNDFQKGDIAEGYSVSREKKESFPLTVTSAQKNPTAFYLCASKVTQGSEQYFGPGTRLTVT.

The gene calls are TRBV28 and TRBJ2-5, with TRBD2 matching 9 bases. This CDR3 is 17 amino acids long. V was clipped by 7 bases and J by 3 bases; unmatched bases: 15. CDR1 MDHEN and CDR2 SYDVKM come from the germline V gene. The CDR3 DNA reads as TGTGCCAGCACCAACCCCGGGCTAGCGGGAATAAAAGAGACCCAGTACTTC. Translated, it gives CASTNPGLAGIKETQYF.

The sample holds a few counts of this clone. The genes are TRBV19 and TRBJ1-1; TRBD1 is a possible D gene (6 bases). V was cut by 3 bases and J by 8 bases, with 13 bases left in between. CDR3 length equals 13 residues. CDR1 and CDR2 (germline): LNHDA, SQIVND (reference sequence). Here the CDR3 reads CASSIQGMGEAFF. As DNA, the CDR3 is TGTGCCAGTAGTATCCAGGGGATGGGAGAAGCTTTCTTT.

The V call is TRBV6-6, the J call TRBJ2-7; TRBD1 or TRBD2 may be the D gene (6 bases each). V was shortened by 4 bases and J by 2 bases, with 15 bases between the two germline ends. CDR1 is MNHNY and CDR2 is SVGAGI in the germline V gene (reference sequence). This CDR3 comprises 15 residues. The CDR3 spells CASSFLGGQPYEQYF. CDR3 DNA sequence: TGTGCCAGCAGTTTTTTGGGGGGACAACCCTACGAGCAGTACTTC.

This chain joins TRBV11-2 and TRBJ2-3; tentatively, D is TRBD1 (6 bases). The CDR3 totals 14 residues. CDR1 and CDR2 from the germline V gene are SGHAT and FQNNGV. Trimming took 5 bases from V and 5 from J, leaving 14 bases between them. CDR3 sequence reads: CASSLGQLKDTQYF. CDR3 coding DNA: TGTGCCAGCAGCCTTGGACAGTTGAAAGATACGCAGTATTTT.

The CDR3 nucleotides read TGCGCCAGCAGCAGGCAGCTATCCGGGACAGGGAACGAGCAGTACTTC. Translation: CASSRQLSGTGNEQYF. V usage is TRBV5-1 and J usage is TRBJ2-7, with 9 nucleotides matching TRBD1. Germline loops: CDR1 SGHRS, CDR2 YFSETQ. CDR3 size: 16 residues. The J segment lost 5 bases and the V segment lost 4 bases, leaving 13 bases of the junction unmatched.

The chain is built from TRBV7-6 and TRBJ2-1; D is possibly TRBD1 or TRBD2 (6 bases each). Germline lookup yields CDR1 SGHVS and CDR2 FNYEAQ. The CDR3 runs 17 residues. V was shortened by 3 bases and J by 5 bases, with 20 bases between the two germline ends. The CDR3 DNA is TGTGCCAGCAGCTTTGCCCCCGGGCGCGGGACAAACAATGAGCAGTTCTTC. Translating gives CASSFAPGRGTNNEQFF.

The genes are TRBV2 and TRBJ2-5, with 7 nucleotides matching TRBD2. Germline-derived CDR1 and CDR2 are SNHLY and FYNNEI. This CDR3 has 14 residues. V shed 0 bases and J 4 bases; nucleotides not matched to a gene: 2. For the CDR3, the DNA is TGTGCCAGCAGTGAAGCGGGGGGGAGAGAGACCCAGTACTTC. Protein sequence: CASSEAGGRETQYF.

The rearrangement joins TRBV19 to TRBJ2-7, with 7 nucleotides matching TRBD1. Unmatched junction bases numbered 10, after V lost 3 bases and J lost 2 bases. CDR3 size: 16 residues. Germline assignment: CDR1 LNHDA and CDR2 SQIVND (reference sequence). The CDR3: CASSIASGQTAYEQYF. The CDR3 DNA follows: TGTGCCAGTAGTATTGCATCGGGACAGACAGCCTACGAGCAGTACTTC.

The chain is built from TRBV6-5 and TRBJ1-3, with 8 bases that match TRBD1. Per the germline V gene, CDR1 is MNHEY and CDR2 is SVGAGI. J lost 4 bases, V lost 4 bases, and 9 bases had no gene match. The CDR3 spans 16 residues. Written as DNA, the CDR3 is TGTGCCAGCAGTTTCCTCGGACAGGGAGAAGGAAACACCATATATTTT. This encodes CASSFLGQGEGNTIYF.

CDR3 coding DNA: TGCGCCAGCAGCTTGCGACAGGGATCCTACGAGCAGTACTTC. It yields the protein CASSLRQGSYEQYF. The chain recombines TRBV5-1 with TRBJ2-7, with 7 bases aligning to TRBD1. With 1 base clipped from V and 1 base from J, the junction kept 2 bases outside the gene matches. Germline CDR1 SGHRS, CDR2 YFSETQ. This CDR3 is 14 amino acids long.

This chain links TRBV18 with TRBJ2-7; tentatively, D is TRBD1 (6 bases). This CDR3 contains 13 residues. The V end was cut by 3 bases, the J end by 3 bases, with 9 bases between. Per germline, CDR1 KGHSH and CDR2 LQKENI. CDR3 coding DNA: TGTGCCAGCTCACCCTCAGGGGTCTACGAGCAGTACTTC. This codes for CASSPSGVYEQYF. The full variable domain, with the rest looked up from reference TRBV18 and TRBJ2-7, is NAGVMQNPRHLVRRRGQEARLRCSPMKGHSHVYWYRQLPEEGLKFMVYLQKENIIDESGMPKERFSAEFPKEGPSILRIQQVVRGDSAAYFCASSPSGVYEQYFGPGTRLTVT.

The V call is TRBV6-1, the J call TRBJ1-5; D is undetermined. The CDR3 consists of 13 residues. The V gene lost 2 bases and the J gene lost 5 bases, with 7 bases spanning the gap. CDR1 and CDR2 (germline): MNHNS, SASEGT. This chain's CDR3 is CASSERWDQPQHF. In DNA, the CDR3 is TGTGCCAGCAGTGAAAGGTGGGATCAGCCCCAGCATTTT.

V and J are TRBV28 and TRBJ1-4, with 7 nucleotides matching TRBD1. This CDR3 region has 14 residues. Unmatched junction bases numbered 4, after V lost 5 bases and J lost 4 bases. Germline V gene data show CDR1 as MDHEN and CDR2 as SYDVKM. The CDR3 DNA is TGTGCCAGCAGTCGACAGGGCTTTAATGAAAAACTGTTTTTT. Translating it yields CASSRQGFNEKLFF. Based on the CDR3 plus reference TRBV28 and TRBJ1-4, the full variable domain is DVKVTQSSRYLVKRTGEKVFLECVQDMDHENMFWYRQDPGLGLRLIYFSYDVKMKEKGDIPEGYSVSREKKERFSLILESASTNQTSMYLCASSRQGFNEKLFFGSGTQLSVL.